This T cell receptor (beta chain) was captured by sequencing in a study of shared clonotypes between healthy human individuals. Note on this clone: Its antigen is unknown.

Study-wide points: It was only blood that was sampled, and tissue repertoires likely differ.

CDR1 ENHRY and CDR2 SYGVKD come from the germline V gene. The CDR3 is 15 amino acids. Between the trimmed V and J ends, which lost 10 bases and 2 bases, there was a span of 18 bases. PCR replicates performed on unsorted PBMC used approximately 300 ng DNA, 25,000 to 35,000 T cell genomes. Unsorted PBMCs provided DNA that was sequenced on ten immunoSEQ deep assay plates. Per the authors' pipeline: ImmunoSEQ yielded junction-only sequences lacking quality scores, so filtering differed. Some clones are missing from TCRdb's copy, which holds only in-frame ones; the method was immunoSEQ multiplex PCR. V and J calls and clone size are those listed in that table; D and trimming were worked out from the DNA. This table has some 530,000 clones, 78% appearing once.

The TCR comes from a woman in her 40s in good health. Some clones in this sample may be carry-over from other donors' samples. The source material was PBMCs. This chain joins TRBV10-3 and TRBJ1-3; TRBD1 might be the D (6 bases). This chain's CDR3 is CATRAGTNAGNTIYF. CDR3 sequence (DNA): TGTGCCACCCGCGCCGGGACAAACGCTGGAAACACCATATATTTT.